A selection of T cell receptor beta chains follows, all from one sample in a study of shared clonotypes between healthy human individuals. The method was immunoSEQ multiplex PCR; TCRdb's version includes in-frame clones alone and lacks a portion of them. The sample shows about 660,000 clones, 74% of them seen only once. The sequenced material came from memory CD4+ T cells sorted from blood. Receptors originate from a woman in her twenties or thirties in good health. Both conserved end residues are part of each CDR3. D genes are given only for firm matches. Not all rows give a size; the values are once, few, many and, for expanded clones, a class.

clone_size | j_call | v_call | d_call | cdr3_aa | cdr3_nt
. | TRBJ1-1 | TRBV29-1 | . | CSVRDARAFF | TGCAGCGTTCGCGACGCACGCGCTTTCTTT
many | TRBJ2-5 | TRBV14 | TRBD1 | CASSHRRGRGRGETQYF | TGTGCCAGCAGCCATAGGCGTGGCAGGGGGCGCGGAGAGACCCAGTACTTC
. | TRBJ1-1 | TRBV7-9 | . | CASSLAGLEAFF | TGTGCCAGCAGCTTAGCGGGCCTTGAAGCTTTCTTT
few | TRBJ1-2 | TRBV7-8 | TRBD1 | CASGQGDYGYTF | TGTGCCAGCGGACAGGGCGACTATGGCTACACCTTC
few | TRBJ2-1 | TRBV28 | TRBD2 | CASSWTRNNEQFF | TGTGCCAGCAGTTGGACTAGGAACAATGAGCAGTTCTTC
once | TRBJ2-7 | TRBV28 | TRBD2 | CASRGSGSLSYEQYF | TGTGCCAGCAGGGGTAGCGGGAGCCTCTCCTACGAGCAGTACTTC
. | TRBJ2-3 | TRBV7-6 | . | CASSLKGEGTDTQYF | TGTGCCAGCAGCTTAAAGGGGGAGGGCACAGATACGCAGTATTTT
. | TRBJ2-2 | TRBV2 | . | CASRTTVNTGELFF | TGTGCCAGCAGGACCACAGTAAACACCGGGGAGCTGTTTTTT
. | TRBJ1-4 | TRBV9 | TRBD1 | CASSPQSDRVNEKLFF | TGTGCCAGCAGCCCTCAATCGGACAGGGTGAATGAAAAACTGTTTTTT
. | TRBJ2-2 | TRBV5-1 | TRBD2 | CASSNSGYGELFF | TGCGCCAGCAGCAATAGCGGGTACGGGGAGCTGTTTTTT
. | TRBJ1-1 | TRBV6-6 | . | CASSYSAEGGTEAFF | TGTGCCAGCAGTTACTCAGCGGAAGGGGGGACTGAAGCTTTCTTT
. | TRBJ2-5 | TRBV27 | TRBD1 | CASSLTTGTQETQYF | TGTGCCAGCAGTTTGACGACAGGGACCCAAGAGACCCAGTACTTC
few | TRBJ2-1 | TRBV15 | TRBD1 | CATSRERDRVDNEQFF | TGTGCCACCAGCAGAGAGCGGGACAGGGTTGACAATGAGCAGTTCTTC
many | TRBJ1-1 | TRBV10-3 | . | CAIGGNTEAFF | TGTGCCATCGGAGGAAACACTGAAGCTTTCTTT
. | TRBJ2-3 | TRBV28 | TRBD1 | CASSLNTRQGSGDTQYF | TGTGCCAGCAGTTTAAATACGAGACAGGGGTCAGGAGATACGCAGTATTTT
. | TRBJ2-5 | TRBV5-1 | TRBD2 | CASSNGRGGQETQYF | TGCGCCAGCAGCAACGGACGGGGGGGACAAGAGACCCAGTACTTC
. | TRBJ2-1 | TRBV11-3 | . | CASSPRGISAGYNEQFF | TGTGCCAGCAGCCCTAGGGGGATCTCGGCGGGTTACAATGAGCAGTTCTTC
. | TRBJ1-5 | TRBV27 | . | CASSLKVDQPQHF | TGTGCCAGCAGTTTGAAAGTGGATCAGCCCCAGCATTTT
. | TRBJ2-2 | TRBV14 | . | CASSPLTGNTGELFF | TGTGCCAGCAGCCCTTTGACAGGAAACACCGGGGAGCTGTTTTTT
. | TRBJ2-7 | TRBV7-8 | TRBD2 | CASSSVGLAGEQYF | TGTGCCAGCAGCTCCGTGGGACTAGCGGGAGAGCAGTACTTC
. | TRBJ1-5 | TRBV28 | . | CASSSFTRGIQPQHF | TGTGCCAGCAGTTCGTTTACCAGGGGAATACAGCCCCAGCATTTT
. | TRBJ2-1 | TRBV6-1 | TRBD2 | CASIDSGRAPEQFF | TGTGCCAGTATAGACAGCGGGAGGGCCCCTGAGCAGTTCTTC
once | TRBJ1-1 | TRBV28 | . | CASSLSRRFMNTEAFF | TGTGCCAGCAGTTTATCCCGCAGATTTATGAACACTGAAGCTTTCTTT
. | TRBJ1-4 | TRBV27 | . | CASREGLRTGKLFF | TGTGCCAGCCGCGAGGGCTTACGGACGGGAAAACTGTTTTTT
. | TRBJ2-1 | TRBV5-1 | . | CASSLVLTRGNEQFF | TGCGCCAGCAGCTTGGTACTCACCCGGGGCAATGAGCAGTTCTTC
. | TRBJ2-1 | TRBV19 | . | CASISSTSNEQFF | TGTGCCAGTATATCCTCAACGAGCAATGAGCAGTTCTTC
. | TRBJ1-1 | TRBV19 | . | CASTTRATGSGTEAFF | TGTGCCAGTACTACCCGGGCCACAGGGTCTGGCACTGAAGCTTTCTTT
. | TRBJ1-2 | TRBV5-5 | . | CASSTIAGTTNYGYTF | TGTGCCAGCAGCACAATCGCCGGGACGACTAACTATGGCTACACCTTC
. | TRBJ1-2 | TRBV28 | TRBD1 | CASSLLGTGTNYGYTF | TGTGCCAGCAGTTTACTCGGGACAGGGACTAACTATGGCTACACCTTC
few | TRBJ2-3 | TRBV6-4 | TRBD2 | CASSVRELDTQYF | TGTGCCAGCTCTGTGCGGGAGTTAGATACGCAGTATTTT
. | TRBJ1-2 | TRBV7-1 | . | CASSLALSANYGYTF | TGTGCCAGCAGCTTAGCGCTTTCGGCTAACTATGGCTACACCTTC
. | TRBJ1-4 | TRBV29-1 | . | CSVAGPISNEKLFF | TGCAGCGTGGCCGGACCGATTAGTAATGAAAAACTGTTTTTT
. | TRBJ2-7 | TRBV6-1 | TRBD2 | CASSEGTSGSLGDEQYF | TGTGCCAGCAGTGAAGGGACTAGCGGGAGTTTAGGCGACGAGCAGTACTTC
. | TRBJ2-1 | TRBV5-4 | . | CASTNSRENEQFF | TGTGCCAGCACCAACAGCAGGGAAAATGAGCAGTTCTTC
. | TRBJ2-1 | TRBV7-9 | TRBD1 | CASTPTGGSDNEQFF | TGTGCCAGCACCCCGACAGGGGGATCGGACAATGAGCAGTTCTTC
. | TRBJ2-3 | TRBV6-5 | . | CASSYVGNTDTQYF | TGTGCCAGCAGTTACGTGGGAAACACAGATACGCAGTATTTT
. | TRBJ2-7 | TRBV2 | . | CASSRQTYEQYF | TGTGCCAGCAGTCGACAGACCTACGAGCAGTACTTC
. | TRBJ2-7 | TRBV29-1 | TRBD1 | CSVAGRGQGSAFYEQYF | TGCAGCGTTGCCGGCAGAGGACAGGGTTCGGCATTCTACGAGCAGTACTTC
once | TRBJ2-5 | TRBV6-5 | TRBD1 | CASSYSGTGKRETQYF | TGTGCCAGCAGTTACTCGGGGACAGGGAAGAGAGAGACCCAGTACTTC
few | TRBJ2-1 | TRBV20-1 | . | CSARVRNEQFF | TGCAGTGCTAGAGTCCGTAATGAGCAGTTCTTC
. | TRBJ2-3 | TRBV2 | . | CASSWTDTQYF | TGTGCCAGCAGTTGGACAGATACGCAGTATTTT
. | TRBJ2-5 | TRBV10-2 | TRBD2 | CASTLAGVETQYF | TGCGCCAGCACCTTAGCGGGAGTGGAGACCCAGTACTTC
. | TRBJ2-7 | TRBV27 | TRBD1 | CASSRQGSYEQYF | TGTGCCAGCAGCCGACAGGGGTCCTACGAGCAGTACTTC
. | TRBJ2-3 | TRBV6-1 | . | CASSVGGLGTDTQYF | TGTGCCAGCAGTGTTGGAGGGCTCGGCACAGATACGCAGTATTTT
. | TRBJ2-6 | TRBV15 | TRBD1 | CATSGGTGSVSGANVLTF | TGTGCCACCAGCGGCGGGACAGGGAGTGTCTCTGGGGCCAACGTCCTGACTTTC